Presented here are 25 T cell receptor beta chains from one specimen sequenced in a study of cytomegalovirus exposure and HLA in healthy donors. With 60 Vbeta and 13 Jbeta primers, the PCR was carried out. TCRdb keeps only in-frame clones here, not all; method: immunoSEQ multiplex PCR. Altogether around 190,000 clones are present, 81% being singletons, with the ten largest covering around 3.6%. The source material was PBMCs. These receptors were obtained from a man aged 40-55 years in good health and CMV-seropositive.

The rearrangement links TRBV5-4 to TRBJ2-1; 9 bases line up with TRBD1. The ends lost 4 bases at V and 6 bases at J; junction bases unmatched: 14. In germline, CDR1 is SGHNT, CDR2 YYREEE (reference sequence). The CDR3 length is 17 residues. CDR3 protein: CASSLRRGGQGTNEQFF. DNA of the CDR3: TGTGCCAGCAGCCTCCGGCGAGGTGGACAGGGGACCAATGAGCAGTTCTTC.

This chain joins TRBV15 and TRBJ1-3; 7 bases match TRBD1. This CDR3 spans 15 amino acids. The ends lost 5 bases at V and 3 bases at J; junction bases unmatched: 7. Per the germline V gene, CDR1 is LNHNV and CDR2 is YYDKDF (reference sequence). CDR3 nucleotides: TGTGCCACCAGCGGGAGGCGGGACAGTGGAAACACCATATATTTT. It codes for CATSGRRDSGNTIYF.

The chain is built from TRBV7-9 and TRBJ2-3; 8 nucleotides match TRBD1. This CDR3 region has 15 residues. CDR1 and CDR2 from the germline V gene are SEHNR and FQNEAQ (reference sequence). J lost 3 bases, V lost 1 base, and 3 bases had no gene match. The CDR3 region has the DNA TGTGCCAGCAGCTTAGTTCAGGGGGCAACAGATACGCAGTATTTT. Translating it yields CASSLVQGATDTQYF.

This clone is a singleton in its sample. The chain is built from TRBV5-4 and TRBJ2-2, with a possible D match to TRBD2 (5 bases). The CDR3 length is 16 residues. Germline CDR1 SGHNT, CDR2 YYREEE (reference sequence). Trimming left V 1 base short and J 6 bases short, with 16 bases between. The CDR3 protein is CASSLWGTVEAGELFF. The CDR3 DNA reads as TGTGCCAGCAGCTTGTGGGGTACAGTGGAGGCCGGGGAGCTGTTTTTT.

This chain's CDR3 is CASRHVGQVQGNEQFF. The CDR3 coding sequence is TGCGCCAGCAGACACGTGGGGCAGGTTCAGGGCAATGAGCAGTTCTTC. This rearrangement joins TRBV4-1 to TRBJ2-1; TRBD1 might be the D (5 bases). Trimming left V 6 bases short and J 6 bases short, with 21 bases between. This CDR3 is built from 16 residues. CDR1 is MGHRA and CDR2 is YSYEKL in the germline V gene.

The chain couples TRBV19 to TRBJ2-2, with 12 bases identical to TRBD2. Germline V CDR1 and CDR2: LNHDA, SQIVND (reference sequence). The CDR3 consists of 14 residues. V lost 7 bases, J lost 7 bases, and 4 bases stayed unmatched. The CDR3, as DNA: TGTGCCAGTACAGGACTAGCGGGAATCGGGGAGCTGTTTTTT. Its translation is CASTGLAGIGELFF.

This clone was seen just once. The chain combines TRBV7-2 with TRBJ1-1; D is perhaps TRBD1 (6 bases). Trimming removed 1 base at V and 1 base at J, with 10 bases between. The CDR3 length is 15 residues. CDR1 is SGHTA, CDR2 FQGNSA, per germline. The CDR3, as DNA: TGTGCCAGCAGCTTAGTATTCAGGGGGAACACTGAAGCTTTCTTT. Amino acids: CASSLVFRGNTEAFF.

The chain carries TRBV28 and TRBJ2-1; no reliable D call. Trimming pared 6 bases from V and 3 bases from J, leaving 9 bases between. CDR1 is MDHEN and CDR2 is SYDVKM in the germline V gene. The CDR3 covers 13 residues. CDR3 DNA: TGTGCCAGCAGCCGTACTAACTACAATGAGCAGTTCTTC. Translated, it gives CASSRTNYNEQFF.

This rearrangement joins TRBV6-5 to TRBJ2-3; D may be TRBD1 (6 bases). Trimming shortened V by 11 bases and J by 9 bases, and 27 bases separated the two germline ends. CDR3 length equals 15 residues. Germline V CDR1 and CDR2: MNHEY, SVGAGI. CDR3 sequence (DNA): TGTGCCGCCCCCCACGGACAGCCCCCTTTCCCGACGCAGTATTTT. Amino acid sequence: CAAPHGQPPFPTQYF.

In its sample, this clone was seen once. This sequence joins TRBV19 and TRBJ1-5; no clear D. Germline CDR1 and CDR2: LNHDA and SQIVND (reference sequence). This CDR3 is built from 12 residues. V gave up 2 bases and J gave up 8 bases, with 7 bases separating them. CDR3 nucleotides: TGTGCCAGTAGTATACTCAGTAAGCCCCAGCATTTT. Its translation: CASSILSKPQHF.

V gene TRBV18 combines with J gene TRBJ1-1; 7 positions match TRBD1. V dropped 3 bases and J dropped 7; count of bases not matched to a gene: 8. CDR3 length equals 14 residues. Germline V gene sequence: CDR1 KGHSH, CDR2 LQKENI. The CDR3, as DNA: TGTGCCAGCTCACCCTCCCGGGACAGTATTGAAGCTTTCTTT. It specifies CASSPSRDSIEAFF.

The genes are TRBV5-1 and TRBJ2-3; 9 bases line up with TRBD1. The ends lost 0 bases at V and 1 base at J; junction bases unmatched: 0. The germline gives CDR1 SGHRS, CDR2 YFSETQ. This CDR3 has 15 amino acids. Written as DNA, the CDR3 is TGCGCCAGCAGCTTGGGGACAGGGGGCACAGATACGCAGTATTTT. Translated: CASSLGTGGTDTQYF.

V gene TRBV28 combines with J gene TRBJ1-6; D is unresolved. CDR3 size: 15 residues. Germline values: CDR1 MDHEN, CDR2 SYDVKM. Trimming stripped 4 bases from V and 0 bases from J, with 7 bases between. CDR3 in DNA: TGTGCCAGCAGTTCAACATTCTCCTATAATTCACCCCTCCACTTT. Translating gives CASSSTFSYNSPLHF.

The genes are TRBV7-3 and TRBJ1-2, with a tentative D call TRBD1 (5 bases). Per the germline V gene, CDR1 is SGHTA and CDR2 is FQGTGA. Trimming took off 6 bases at V and 8 bases at J, with 16 bases between the two ends. This CDR3 comprises 13 residues. CDR3 nucleotide sequence: TGTGCCAGCAGTCGTGCCCAGGGAGGGGGCTACACCTTC. It encodes CASSRAQGGGYTF.

This clone has just one count. CDR3 sequence reads: CASSYLLAGGTDTQYF. The CDR3 DNA follows: TGCGCCAGCAGCTACTTACTAGCGGGAGGGACAGATACGCAGTATTTT. V and J are TRBV5-1 and TRBJ2-3, with 13 bases lining up with TRBD2. J gave up 3 bases and V 3 bases, and 4 bases lay outside the gene matches. This CDR3 region has 16 residues. CDR1 is SGHRS, CDR2 YFSETQ, per germline. Variable domain in full (rest from reference TRBV5-1 and TRBJ2-3): KAGVTQTPRYLIKTRGQQVTLSCSPISGHRSVSWYQQTPGQGLQFLFEYFSETQRNKGNFPGRFSGRQFSNSRSEMNVSTLELGDSALYLCASSYLLAGGTDTQYFGPGTRLTVL.

The chain couples TRBV27 to TRBJ2-7, with D possibly matching TRBD1 (6 bases). CDR1 is MNHEY, CDR2 SMNVEV, per germline (reference sequence). V gave up 8 bases and J gave up 5 bases, with 22 bases separating them. The CDR3 runs to 15 residues. The CDR3 protein is CASARTGSPNHEQYF. CDR3 sequence (DNA): TGTGCCAGCGCCCGCACAGGGTCCCCAAACCACGAGCAGTACTTC.

This clone was recorded once. V usage is TRBV6-1 and J usage is TRBJ2-5; TRBD2 agrees at 12 bases. V shed 6 bases, J shed 7 bases, and the junction held 6 bases outside the gene matches. The germline V gene has CDR1 MNHNS and CDR2 SASEGT. The CDR3 consists of 14 residues. This CDR3 reads CASRLAGGGGTQYF. CDR3 DNA sequence: TGTGCCAGCAGACTAGCGGGGGGCGGGGGGACCCAGTACTTC.

V usage is TRBV6-1 and J usage is TRBJ2-5; 8 nucleotides agree with TRBD1. The CDR3 length is 15 residues. V dropped 0 bases and J dropped 4; count of bases not matched to a gene: 4. Per germline, CDR1 MNHNS and CDR2 SASEGT. CDR3 protein: CASSEASGGVETQYF. CDR3 bases: TGTGCCAGCAGTGAAGCATCAGGGGGCGTAGAGACCCAGTACTTC.

V usage is TRBV28 and J usage is TRBJ2-2, with TRBD1 matching over 10 bases. Losses at the gene ends were 2 bases for V and 6 bases for J; bases not matched to a gene: 9. This CDR3 is 17 amino acids long. In germline, CDR1 is MDHEN, CDR2 SYDVKM. CDR3 DNA: TGTGCCAGCAGTTTACCCTGGACAGGGGGAACGGCCGGGGAGCTGTTTTTT. It encodes CASSLPWTGGTAGELFF.

CDR3 nucleotide sequence: TGTGCCATCAGTGAGTCGGAGGGGGCAAGGGGCTACACCTTC. It is translated as CAISESEGARGYTF. V is TRBV10-3 and J is TRBJ1-2; TRBD1 agrees at 7 bases. This CDR3 spans 14 amino acids. J gave up 8 bases and V 0 bases, and 6 bases lay outside the gene matches. Germline V CDR1 and CDR2: ENHRY, SYGVKD.

V usage is TRBV10-3 and J usage is TRBJ2-1, with TRBD2 matching 9 bases. Germline loops: CDR1 ENHRY, CDR2 SYGVKD. V trimming: 6 bases; J trimming: 5 bases; junction bases outside the gene matches: 2. This CDR3 is built from 13 residues. The CDR3 sequence is CAIRAGGDNEQFF. The CDR3 coding sequence is TGTGCCATCAGAGCGGGGGGCGACAATGAGCAGTTCTTC.

This clone was recorded once. The gene calls are TRBV7-2 and TRBJ2-3, with a tentative D call TRBD2 (6 bases). The CDR3 has 14 amino acids. The germline gives CDR1 SGHTA, CDR2 FQGNSA. Trimming removed 11 bases at V and 2 bases at J, with 17 bases between. The CDR3 sequence is CAGTGGGVTDTQYF. CDR3 nucleotides: TGTGCCGGAACCGGTGGCGGGGTCACAGATACGCAGTATTTT. The whole variable domain, filled in from reference TRBV7-2 and TRBJ2-3, reads GAGVSQSPSNKVTEKGKDVELRCDPISGHTALYWYRQSLGQGLEFLIYFQGNSAPDKSGLPSDRFSAERTGGSVSTLTIQRTQQEDSAVYLCAGTGGGVTDTQYFGPGTRLTVL.

This sequence joins TRBV7-9 and TRBJ2-2; D gene uncertain. Trimming took off 5 bases at V and 0 bases at J, with 7 bases between the two ends. Per germline, CDR1 SEHNR and CDR2 FQNEAQ (reference sequence). This CDR3 is built from 14 residues. CDR3 sequence: CASSIITNTGELFF. The CDR3 region has the DNA TGTGCCAGCAGCATAATAACGAACACCGGGGAGCTGTTTTTT.

The rearrangement links TRBV4-3 to TRBJ2-7; D perhaps matches TRBD2 (6 bases). The CDR3 totals 16 residues. The ends were cut back, 0 bases at V and 5 bases at J, with 17 bases in the middle. Germline loops: CDR1 LGHNA, CDR2 YSLEER. The CDR3 here is CASSQDRGSATNEQYF. In DNA form, the CDR3 reads TGCGCCAGCAGCCAAGACCGGGGGAGTGCGACAAACGAGCAGTACTTC.

J is TRBJ2-5 and V is TRBV5-6, with D possibly being TRBD2 (5 bases). Trimming removed 5 bases from V and 11 bases from J, with 22 bases in between. Germline lookup yields CDR1 SGHDT and CDR2 YYEEEE. CDR3 length: 14 residues. The CDR3 bases are TGTGCCAGCAGATATAGGTCGCTCCCGTGGGAGCAGTACTTC. This gives the protein CASRYRSLPWEQYF.